Each of the 28 T cell receptor beta chains below was sequenced from the same sample in a study of blood T cell repertoires in COVID-19. The repertoire was sequenced with immunoSEQ multiplex PCR; TCRdb's copy has only in-frame clones and lacks some. The table has about 120,000 clones, around 77% seen once. The sample was peripheral blood. The receptors originated from a man aged 60-69 years with active or convalescent COVID-19.

This clone was recorded only once. The CDR3 sequence is CASSTGLAALSDTQYF. The CDR3 DNA reads as TGCGCCAGCAGCACTGGACTAGCTGCTCTTTCAGATACGCAGTATTTT. This chain connects TRBV5-1 to TRBJ2-3; 8 positions match TRBD2. Unmatched junction bases numbered 11, after V lost 4 bases and J lost 4 bases. Germline lookup yields CDR1 SGHRS and CDR2 YFSETQ. The CDR3 totals 16 residues. Supplemented by reference TRBV5-1 and TRBJ2-3, the full variable domain reads KAGVTQTPRYLIKTRGQQVTLSCSPISGHRSVSWYQQTPGQGLQFLFEYFSETQRNKGNFPGRFSGRQFSNSRSEMNVSTLELGDSALYLCASSTGLAALSDTQYFGPGTRLTVL.

The CDR3: CASSLAGQSTQYF. Here the CDR3 DNA reads TGCGCCAGCAGCTTGGCAGGCCAGAGTACGCAGTATTTT. The rearrangement joins TRBV5-1 to TRBJ2-3; the D is unclear. Germline values: CDR1 SGHRS, CDR2 YFSETQ. Trimming cost V 0 bases and J 8 bases, with 10 bases left between them. The CDR3 is 13 residues long.

The chain couples TRBV5-4 to TRBJ2-2; 7 bases are a match to TRBD1. With 5 bases clipped from V and 5 bases from J, the junction kept 6 bases outside the gene matches. Germline V lookup: CDR1 SGHNT, CDR2 YYREEE (reference sequence). The CDR3 totals 14 residues. The CDR3 sequence: CASRRGQHTGELFF. In DNA, the CDR3 is TGTGCCAGCAGACGGGGACAGCATACCGGGGAGCTGTTTTTT.

This clone was counted a few times. The rearrangement uses TRBV10-3 and TRBJ2-3; 11 bases are a match to TRBD2. Trimming took 6 bases from V and 1 from J; bases not matched to a gene: 3. This CDR3 contains 15 residues. Germline V gene sequence: CDR1 ENHRY, CDR2 SYGVKD. The CDR3 sequence: CAISTSGGRTDTQYF. CDR3 DNA sequence: TGTGCCATCAGCACTAGCGGGGGACGCACAGATACGCAGTATTTT.

V is TRBV7-9 and J is TRBJ1-1; D gene ambiguous. This CDR3 contains 15 residues. Looked up from germline, CDR1 is SEHNR and CDR2 is FQNEAQ (reference sequence). V shed 1 base and J shed 0 bases, with 9 bases lying between them. CDR3 DNA: TGTGCCAGCAGCTTAGTCAACAACCTGAACACTGAAGCTTTCTTT. It encodes CASSLVNNLNTEAFF. Supplemented by reference TRBV7-9 and TRBJ1-1, the full variable domain reads DTGVSQNPRHKITKRGQNVTFRCDPISEHNRLYWYRQTLGQGPEFLTYFQNEAQLEKSRLLSDRFSAERPKGSFSTLEIQRTEQGDSAMYLCASSLVNNLNTEAFFGQGTRLTVV.

This clone came up once. The chain has TRBV3-1 (or the pseudogene TRBV3-2) and TRBJ1-4; no firm D call. Trimming cost V 2 bases and J 2 bases, with 15 bases left between them. The CDR3 is made up of 17 amino acids. Germline-derived CDR1 and CDR2 are LGHDT and YNNKEL (reference sequence). Here the CDR3 reads CASSQRFRTRTNEKLFF. The CDR3, as DNA: TGTGCCAGCAGCCAAAGATTTAGGACTCGGACTAATGAAAAACTGTTTTTT.

The chain's CDR3 is CASSSERTGGYTF. In nucleotides, the CDR3 is TGTGCCAGCTCCTCAGAGCGGACAGGCGGCTACACCTTC. This chain joins TRBV18 and TRBJ1-2; 7 bases map to TRBD1. Germline values: CDR1 KGHSH, CDR2 LQKENI. CDR3 size: 13 residues. V was clipped by 6 bases and J by 8 bases; unmatched bases: 9.

The gene calls are TRBV6-5 and TRBJ2-7; weak D call: TRBD1 (5 bases). The V gene lost 1 base and the J gene lost 7 bases, with 14 bases spanning the gap. The V gene's germline CDR1 is MNHEY and CDR2 SVGAGI. The CDR3 length is 14 residues. CDR3 in amino acids: CASSYFSPQGEQYF. CDR3 coding DNA: TGTGCCAGCAGTTACTTCAGCCCCCAGGGTGAGCAGTACTTC.

The V call is TRBV6-1, the J call TRBJ2-7; TRBD2 agrees at 13 bases. Germline CDR1 reads MNHNS; CDR2 reads SASEGT. The ends lost 1 base at V and 0 bases at J; junction bases unmatched: 9. This CDR3 spans 19 amino acids. The CDR3 DNA reads TGTGCCAGCAGTGAAGTTGAGGGACTAGCGGGATTACTCTCCTACGAGCAGTACTTC. This translates into CASSEVEGLAGLLSYEQYF.

This chain uses TRBV27 with TRBJ2-2; 7 nucleotides line up with TRBD1. The CDR3 sequence is 15 residues long. Per the germline V gene, CDR1 is MNHEY and CDR2 is SMNVEV (reference sequence). V was pared by 5 bases and J by 4 bases, with 7 bases of the junction left unmatched. DNA of the CDR3: TGTGCCAGCAGTCCCATACAGGGGACCACCGGGGAGCTGTTTTTT. It codes for CASSPIQGTTGELFF.

This chain uses TRBV15 with TRBJ2-1, with 7 bases aligning to TRBD1. Germline CDR1 and CDR2: LNHNV and YYDKDF (reference sequence). V dropped 0 bases and J dropped 4; count of bases not matched to a gene: 3. The CDR3 has 15 residues. The CDR3 coding sequence is TGTGCCACCAGCAGAGAGGGACAGCCTTACAATGAGCAGTTCTTC. Its translation is CATSREGQPYNEQFF.

V gene TRBV5-4 combines with J gene TRBJ2-5; 13 bases are a match to TRBD2. Germline V gene data show CDR1 as SGHNT and CDR2 as YYREEE (reference sequence). The CDR3 is 15 residues long. Trimming at V came to 6 bases and at J to 4 bases, leaving 6 bases not matched to a gene. The CDR3 region has the DNA TGTGCCAGCACCCTCGGACTAGCGGGAGTAGAGACCCAGTACTTC. Residues: CASTLGLAGVETQYF.

The rearrangement uses TRBV19 and TRBJ2-7, with TRBD2 matching over 8 bases. The V and J ends lost 7 bases and 3 bases, in that order; junction bases with no gene match: 20. The CDR3 loop spans 18 amino acids. CDR1 and CDR2 (germline): LNHDA, SQIVND (reference sequence). The CDR3 reads CASIGPPREVHRFYEQYF. The CDR3 nucleotides read TGTGCCAGTATCGGCCCTCCGCGGGAGGTTCATAGGTTCTACGAGCAGTACTTC. The full variable domain, in which reference TRBV19 and TRBJ2-7 provide the parts outside the CDR3, is DGGITQSPKYLFRKEGQNVTLSCEQNLNHDAMYWYRQDPGQGLRLIYYSQIVNDFQKGDIAEGYSVSREKKESFPLTVTSAQKNPTAFYLCASIGPPREVHRFYEQYFGPGTRLTVT.

V is TRBV10-3 and J is TRBJ1-1; no clear D. The V gene lost 10 bases and the J gene lost 8 bases, with 14 bases spanning the gap. The CDR3 totals 11 residues. Germline V CDR1 and CDR2: ENHRY, SYGVKD. The CDR3 DNA reads as TGTGCCACCCGCGGTAGCAAAGAAGCTTTCTTT. This sequence encodes CATRGSKEAFF.

This rearrangement joins TRBV19 to TRBJ2-3; weak D call: TRBD2 (5 bases). CDR3 length: 17 residues. The ends were cut back, 6 bases at V and 0 bases at J, with 19 bases in the middle. Germline values: CDR1 LNHDA, CDR2 SQIVND (reference sequence). The CDR3 DNA reads TGTGCCAGTAGCAAAGGCGGAGGTAGGGCTAGCACAGATACGCAGTATTTT. Translation gives CASSKGGGRASTDTQYF.

The rearrangement links TRBV14 to TRBJ2-1; TRBD2 aligns across 10 bases. The germline CDR1 and CDR2 sequences are SGHDN and FVKESK. V lost 3 bases, J lost 6 bases, and 14 bases stayed unmatched. The CDR3 sequence is 18 residues long. The CDR3 loop reads CASSHLAGGPEGSNEQFF. In DNA, the CDR3 is TGTGCCAGCAGCCATTTAGCGGGAGGTCCCGAAGGATCCAATGAGCAGTTCTTC.

The chain links TRBV24-1 to TRBJ2-7; D is uncertain. Trimming took 9 bases from V and 6 from J, leaving 8 bases between them. Germline V lookup: CDR1 KGHDR, CDR2 SFDVKD. The CDR3 covers 10 residues. The CDR3 DNA reads TGTGCCACCCCTCTTTGCGAGCAGTACTTC. Protein sequence: CATPLCEQYF.

The chain carries TRBV9 and TRBJ2-2; 14 nucleotides align to TRBD2. CDR3 length equals 15 residues. The germline CDR1 and CDR2 sequences are SGDLS and YYNGEE. J gave up 8 bases and V 3 bases, and 3 bases lay outside the gene matches. For the CDR3, the DNA is TGTGCCAGCAGCGAGGGACTAGCGGGAGATGGGGAGCTGTTTTTT. This gives the protein CASSEGLAGDGELFF.

The V and J genes are TRBV4-3 and TRBJ2-7; 10 positions agree with TRBD1. With 2 bases clipped from V and 5 bases from J, the junction kept 9 bases outside the gene matches. The germline CDR1 and CDR2 sequences are LGHNA and YSLEER. There are 16 residues in the CDR3. DNA for the CDR3: TGCGCCAGCAGCCAACGATATGACAGGGGGCTTAACGAGCAGTACTTC. This sequence encodes CASSQRYDRGLNEQYF.

This rearrangement joins TRBV28 to TRBJ1-6; D is possibly TRBD1 (6 bases). The CDR3 consists of 14 residues. Per germline, CDR1 MDHEN and CDR2 SYDVKM. V was clipped by 2 bases and J by 8 bases, with 10 bases between them. This chain's CDR3 is CASSLRGGYSPLHF. The CDR3 region has the DNA TGTGCCAGCAGTTTAAGGGGGGGATATTCACCCCTCCACTTT.

The chain carries TRBV9 and TRBJ2-7, with 7 bases fitting TRBD1. The V gene end was trimmed by 0 bases and the J gene end by 6 bases; junction bases not matched to a gene: 3. Germline V CDR1 and CDR2: SGDLS, YYNGEE. This CDR3 region has 13 residues. The CDR3 here is CASSVVGGGEQYF. In DNA, the CDR3 is TGTGCCAGCAGCGTAGTAGGGGGCGGCGAGCAGTACTTC.

The chain recombines TRBV5-4 with TRBJ2-7; 7 positions match TRBD1. The germline V gene encodes CDR1 SGHNT and CDR2 YYREEE (reference sequence). V lost 4 bases, J lost 4 bases, and 14 bases stayed unmatched. The CDR3 covers 16 residues. The CDR3 nucleotides are TGTGCCAGCAGCAGCTCCCCGACAGGGAGTGGTTACGAGCAGTACTTC. As protein: CASSSSPTGSGYEQYF.

The chain recombines TRBV7-6 with TRBJ2-5; D might be TRBD2 (5 bases). Germline CDR1 and CDR2: SGHVS and FNYEAQ. The CDR3 is 16 residues long. The V gene lost 3 bases and the J gene lost 0 bases, with 14 bases spanning the gap. CDR3 loop: CASSLNSRGHQETQYF. CDR3 nucleotides: TGTGCCAGCAGCTTGAACTCCCGCGGGCACCAAGAGACCCAGTACTTC.

This clone has only a few counts. The gene calls are TRBV7-9 and TRBJ2-7; no definite D call. Germline V lookup: CDR1 SEHNR, CDR2 FQNEAQ (reference sequence). The V gene lost 3 bases and the J gene lost 5 bases, with 5 bases spanning the gap. CDR3 length: 11 residues. The CDR3 DNA is TGTGCCAGCAGCTTGAGAGACGAGCAGTACTTC. Protein product: CASSLRDEQYF.

This rearrangement joins TRBV5-4 to TRBJ2-1, with D tentatively TRBD1 (6 bases). Germline values: CDR1 SGHNT, CDR2 YYREEE (reference sequence). CDR3 length equals 12 residues. V lost 4 bases and J lost 7, with 9 bases in between. DNA of the CDR3: TGTGCCAGCAGCCCCCAGGGGAATGAGCAGTTCTTC. It yields the protein CASSPQGNEQFF.

The chain has TRBV5-1 and TRBJ2-3; D uncertain. CDR3 length: 13 amino acids. From germline, CDR1 is SGHRS and CDR2 YFSETQ. The V gene lost 3 bases and the J gene lost 4 bases, with 9 bases spanning the gap. This CDR3 reads CASSSRPADTQYF. The CDR3 DNA follows: TGCGCCAGCAGCTCGCGCCCGGCAGATACGCAGTATTTT.

The chain links TRBV10-3 to TRBJ1-1; 9 bases map to TRBD1. V was pared by 6 bases and J by 3 bases, with 8 bases of the junction left unmatched. The CDR3 loop spans 15 amino acids. The germline V gene encodes CDR1 ENHRY and CDR2 SYGVKD. The CDR3 here is CAIRVRQGEDTEAFF. The CDR3 DNA reads TGTGCCATCAGGGTTAGACAGGGGGAGGACACTGAAGCTTTCTTT.

This chain joins TRBV20-1 and TRBJ1-4; D gene unclear. With 3 bases removed from V and 7 bases from J, the gap between germline ends came to 6 bases. This CDR3 is 11 amino acids long. CDR1 DFQATT and CDR2 SNEGSKA come from the germline V gene (reference sequence). As DNA, the CDR3 is TGCAGTGCTAGGCAGGTTGAAAAACTGTTTTTT. Amino acid sequence: CSARQVEKLFF.